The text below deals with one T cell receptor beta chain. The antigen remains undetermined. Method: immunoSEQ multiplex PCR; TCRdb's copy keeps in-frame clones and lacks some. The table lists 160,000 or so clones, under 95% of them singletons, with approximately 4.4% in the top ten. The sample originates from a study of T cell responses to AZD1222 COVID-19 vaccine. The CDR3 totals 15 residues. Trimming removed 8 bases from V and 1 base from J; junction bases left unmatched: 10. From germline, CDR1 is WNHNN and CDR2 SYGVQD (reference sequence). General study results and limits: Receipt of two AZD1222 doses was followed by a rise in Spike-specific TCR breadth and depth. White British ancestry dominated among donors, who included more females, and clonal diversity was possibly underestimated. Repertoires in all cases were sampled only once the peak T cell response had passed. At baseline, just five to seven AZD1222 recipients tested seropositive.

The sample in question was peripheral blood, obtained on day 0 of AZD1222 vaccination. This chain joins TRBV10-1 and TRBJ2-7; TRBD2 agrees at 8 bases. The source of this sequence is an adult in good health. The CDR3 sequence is CASVASGRPSYEQYF. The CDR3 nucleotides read TGCGCCAGCGTAGCGAGCGGGAGACCGTCCTACGAGCAGTACTTC.